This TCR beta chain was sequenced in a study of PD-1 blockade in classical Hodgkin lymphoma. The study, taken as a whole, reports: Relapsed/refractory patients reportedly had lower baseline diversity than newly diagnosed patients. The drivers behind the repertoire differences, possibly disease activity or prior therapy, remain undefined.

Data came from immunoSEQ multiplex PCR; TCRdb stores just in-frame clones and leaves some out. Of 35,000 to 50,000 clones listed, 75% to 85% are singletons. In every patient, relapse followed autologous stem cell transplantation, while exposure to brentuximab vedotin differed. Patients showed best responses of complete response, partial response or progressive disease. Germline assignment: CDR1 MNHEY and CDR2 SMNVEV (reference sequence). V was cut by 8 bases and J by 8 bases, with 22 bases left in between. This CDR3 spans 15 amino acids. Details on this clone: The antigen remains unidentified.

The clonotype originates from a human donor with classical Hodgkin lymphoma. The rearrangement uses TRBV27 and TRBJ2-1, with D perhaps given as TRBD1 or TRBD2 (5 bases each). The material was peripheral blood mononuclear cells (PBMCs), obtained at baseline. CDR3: CASRTPRGSLDEQFF. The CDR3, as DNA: TGTGCCAGCCGGACCCCTCGGGGCTCGCTCGATGAGCAGTTCTTC.